The T cell receptor beta chain under discussion was sequenced for a study of response to subunit inactivated influenza vaccine. This CDR3 comprises 14 residues. Trimming shortened V by 0 bases and J by 1 base, and 6 bases separated the two germline ends. Germline V gene lookup returns CDR1 MNHEY and CDR2 SVGEGT. TCRdb called the RT-PCR reads again in MiXCR, with one record for every CDR3 protein. The sample includes hundreds of thousands of distinct CDR3 sequences, approximately 7.1% seen only once; the top ten take 13%. Study conclusions and caveats: The authors suggested that few new T cells are recruited per seasonal influenza vaccination.

In its sample, this clonotype was seen many times. No antigen is known for it. Material: PBMCs from blood, obtained less than 30 months after vaccination. This chain uses TRBV6-2 or TRBV6-3 with TRBJ1-1; D is unclear. This TCR came from a man aged 50 to 69 who received an inactivated influenza vaccine. The CDR3, as DNA: TGTGCCAGCAGTTACTCCCTGGGGAACACTGAAGCTTTCTTT. Protein sequence: CASSYSLGNTEAFF.